This T cell receptor (beta chain) was recorded in a study of T-cell reconstitution after alpha-beta-depleted transplantation in children. Broader study findings: Some patients' high day-60 TCRbeta diversity was attributed to recipient cells surviving conditioning. Reportedly, alpha-beta T cells present about two months post-transplant originated from several hundred expanded clones of graft origin. T-cell counts and diversity were attributed mostly to newly produced T cells one year after transplant.

Researchers prepared the TCRbeta library using unique molecular identifiers, the study reports. Each CDR3 protein is one row after TCRdb ran MiXCR on the PCR reads. The profile shows about 300,000 distinct CDR3 sequences, about 7.3% of them singletons. In its sample, this clonotype was seen many times. Its specificity is unknown. This clonotype was obtained from a female patient aged 2 to 10 who had a stem cell transplant for Fanconi anemia, so the T cells may come from the graft donor. This specimen was peripheral blood, taken 360 days after TCRalphabeta/CD19-depleted stem cell transplant.

CDR3 sequence reads: CASRGPYTDTQYF. As DNA, the CDR3 is TGTGCCAGCAGGGGACCCTACACAGATACGCAGTATTTT. This chain connects TRBV28 to TRBJ2-3; tentatively, D is TRBD1 or TRBD2 (5 bases each). The CDR3 consists of 13 residues. Trimming cost V 6 bases and J 2 bases, with 9 bases left between them. The V gene's germline CDR1 is MDHEN and CDR2 SYDVKM.